The source of this T cell receptor (beta chain) is a study of identical twins. A universal primer site arose from template switching, and cDNA bore unique molecular identifiers. One entry per CDR3 protein results from TCRdb running MiXCR on the 5' RACE reads. The sample has 450,000 to 650,000 distinct CDR3 sequences; nearly 15% are singletons. The sample holds many counts of this clonotype. These data were likewise used in another study, on yellow fever vaccine responses in identical twins.

Sequenced input: CD4+ T cells sorted from blood. The sequence was obtained from a woman between 18 and 29 years old in good health.

CDR3 sequence reads: CASSFETVSYEQYF. The CDR3 DNA reads TGTGCCAGCAGTTTCGAGACTGTCTCCTACGAGCAGTACTTC. The chain couples TRBV12-3 or TRBV12-4 to TRBJ2-7; no definite D call. There are 14 residues in the CDR3. Trimming cost V 3 bases and J 0 bases, with 9 bases left between them.